One T cell receptor (beta chain) is described in this entry. The specificity of this receptor is unknown. No qualities accompany the bases; no much larger clone lies one base away. This specimen comes from a study of CD8 T cells in ankylosing spondylitis (TCRdb year 2017). Looking at the study overall: T cell receptor beta repertoires were profiled in healthy donors and ankylosing spondylitis patients so that disease-linked TCR variants could be found. Peripheral blood samples were taken, and synovial fluid was additionally collected from ankylosing spondylitis patients. The full study cohort comprised 25 or so ankylosing spondylitis patients and about a hundred healthy donors. Summary of the overall study and its limitations: Blood from ankylosing spondylitis patients appeared to be characterized by a TCR beta motif made up of several highly homologous amino acid variants. Some motif variants had previously been reported in the synovial fluid and blood of reactive arthritis patients, which suggests shared mechanisms of disease initiation. Significant enrichment of the disease-linked clones was reported in matched synovial fluid samples from ankylosing spondylitis patients. The disease-linked clones had a CD8+ phenotype and were found at relatively low frequencies in peripheral blood.

The instrument given in TCRdb is Illumina HiSeq 2500. Quantitative 5'-RACE with molecular barcodes was the method used to prepare the TCR beta libraries. In the paper's pipeline: Disease-linked TCR variants were identified with a new computational method built on a probabilistic model of VDJ rearrangement. In TCRdb, the public reads were trimmed at Q25 with fastp and aligned with MiXCR, with productive beta chains retained. Rows with a matching CDR3 protein are joined into one entry that keeps the most common DNA and genes. TCRdb, not the original authors, processed these V and J calls. The sample includes roughly 490,000 distinct CDR3 sequences, with approximately 5.3% observed a single time. Clones ranked in the top ten supply around 3.5% of the sample. Relative to germline, V is 5 bases shorter and J is 3 bases shorter, with 16 bases between their ends. The germline V gene yields SGHTA for CDR1 and FQGTGA for CDR2. Spanning cysteine to phenylalanine, the CDR3 consists of 16 amino acids. The retained sequence is limited to the CDR3, 48 bases, with the frame set at the first base.

The sequenced material came from blood, either unsorted or a sorted T cell fraction (not recorded which). The chain links TRBV7-3 with TRBJ2-2; TRBD1 is possibly the D segment (5 matching bases). The TCR sequence derives from a male donor with ankylosing spondylitis. The CDR3 protein is CASSPRGRADTGELFF. The DNA reads as follows: TGTGCCAGCAGCCCCCGCGGCAGGGCCGACACCGGGGAGCTGTTTTTT.